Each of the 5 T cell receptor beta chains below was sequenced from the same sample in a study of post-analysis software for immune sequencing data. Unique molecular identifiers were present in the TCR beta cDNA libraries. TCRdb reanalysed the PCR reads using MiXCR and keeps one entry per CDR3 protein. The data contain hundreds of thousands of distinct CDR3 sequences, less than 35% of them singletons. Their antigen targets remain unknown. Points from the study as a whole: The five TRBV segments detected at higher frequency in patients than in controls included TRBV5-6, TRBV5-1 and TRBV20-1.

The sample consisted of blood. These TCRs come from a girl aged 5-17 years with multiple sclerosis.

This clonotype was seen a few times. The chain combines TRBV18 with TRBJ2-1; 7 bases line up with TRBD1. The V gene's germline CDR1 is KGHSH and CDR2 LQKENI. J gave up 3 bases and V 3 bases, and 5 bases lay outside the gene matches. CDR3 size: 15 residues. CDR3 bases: TGTGCCAGCTCACCGCGACAGGGTGGCTACAATGAGCAGTTCTTC. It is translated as CASSPRQGGYNEQFF.

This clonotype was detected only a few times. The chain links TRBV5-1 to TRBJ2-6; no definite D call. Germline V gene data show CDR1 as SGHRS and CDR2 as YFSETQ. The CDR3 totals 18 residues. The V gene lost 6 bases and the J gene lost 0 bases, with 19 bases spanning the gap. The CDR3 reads CASKASGITGSGANVLTF. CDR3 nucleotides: TGCGCCAGCAAAGCATCCGGCATAACCGGCTCTGGGGCCAACGTCCTGACTTTC.

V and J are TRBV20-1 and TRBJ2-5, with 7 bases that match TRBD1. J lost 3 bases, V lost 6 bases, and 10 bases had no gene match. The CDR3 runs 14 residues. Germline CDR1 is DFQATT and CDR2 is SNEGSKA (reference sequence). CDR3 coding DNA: TGCAGTGCCCCAAAAGGGGGCTTCAAAGAGACCCAGTACTTC. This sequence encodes CSAPKGGFKETQYF.

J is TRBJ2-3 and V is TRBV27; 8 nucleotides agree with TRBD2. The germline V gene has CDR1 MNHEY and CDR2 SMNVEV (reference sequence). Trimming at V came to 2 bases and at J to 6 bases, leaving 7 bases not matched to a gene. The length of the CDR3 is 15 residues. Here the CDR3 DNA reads TGTGCCAGCAGTTTAGGCGGGGGGCTGTCGGATACGCAGTATTTT. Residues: CASSLGGGLSDTQYF.

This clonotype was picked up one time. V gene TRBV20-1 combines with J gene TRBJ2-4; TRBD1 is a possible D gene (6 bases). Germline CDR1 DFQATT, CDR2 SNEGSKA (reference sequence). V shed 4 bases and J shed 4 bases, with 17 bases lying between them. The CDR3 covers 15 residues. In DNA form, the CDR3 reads TGCAGTGCTACAGTTGGTGGGGGCCCTAAAAACATTCAGTACTTC. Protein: CSATVGGGPKNIQYF.